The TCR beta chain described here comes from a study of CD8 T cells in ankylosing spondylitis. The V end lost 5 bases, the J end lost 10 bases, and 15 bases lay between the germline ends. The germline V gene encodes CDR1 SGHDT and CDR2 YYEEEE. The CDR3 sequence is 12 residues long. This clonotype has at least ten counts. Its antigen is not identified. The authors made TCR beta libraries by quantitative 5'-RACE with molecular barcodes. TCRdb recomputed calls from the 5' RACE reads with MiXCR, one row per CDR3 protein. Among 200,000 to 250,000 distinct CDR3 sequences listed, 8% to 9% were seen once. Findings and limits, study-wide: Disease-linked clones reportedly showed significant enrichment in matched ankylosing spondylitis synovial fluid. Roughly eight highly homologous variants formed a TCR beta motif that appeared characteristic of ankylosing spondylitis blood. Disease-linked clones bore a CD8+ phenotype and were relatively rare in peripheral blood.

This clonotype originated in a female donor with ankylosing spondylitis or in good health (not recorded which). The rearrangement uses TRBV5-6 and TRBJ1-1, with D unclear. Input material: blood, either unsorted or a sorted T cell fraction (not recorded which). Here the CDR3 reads CASSSPRLRAFF. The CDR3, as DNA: TGTGCCAGCAGTTCACCCCGATTAAGAGCTTTCTTT.